This TCR beta chain was sequenced for a study of T-cell memory formation after mild COVID-19. At the level of the study: TCR clusters mostly belonged to single donors.

This clonotype was counted at least ten times. Its antigen is currently unknown. In germline, CDR1 is SGDLS, CDR2 YYNGEE. The V gene end was trimmed by 6 bases and the J gene end by 0 bases; junction bases not matched to a gene: 7. CDR3 length: 17 amino acids. The 5'RACE method, run with constant-segment primers, produced TCR alpha and TCR beta cDNA libraries (carrying sample barcodes and UMIs). MiXCR, applied by TCRdb to the 5' RACE reads, yields one record per CDR3 protein. This table holds 350,000 to 400,000 distinct CDR3 sequences, around 15% found once. General study points: The study found balanced CD4/CD8 in clones contracting day 15 to 85 and a CD4+ lean in later expanders. Contracting CD4+ clones lay largely in CM and EM, with CD8+ ones residing in EMRA.

The clonotype comes from a man aged 18 to 30 who had mild COVID-19 (a few samples of this study predate the infection). Cell type and time point are not known. The chain carries TRBV9 and TRBJ2-3; 13 bases are a match to TRBD2. The specimen was PBMCs or a T cell subset sorted from them (not recorded which). CDR3: CASTRTTSGGSTDTQYF. The CDR3 region has the DNA TGTGCCAGCACCCGAACGACTAGCGGGGGGAGCACAGATACGCAGTATTTT.